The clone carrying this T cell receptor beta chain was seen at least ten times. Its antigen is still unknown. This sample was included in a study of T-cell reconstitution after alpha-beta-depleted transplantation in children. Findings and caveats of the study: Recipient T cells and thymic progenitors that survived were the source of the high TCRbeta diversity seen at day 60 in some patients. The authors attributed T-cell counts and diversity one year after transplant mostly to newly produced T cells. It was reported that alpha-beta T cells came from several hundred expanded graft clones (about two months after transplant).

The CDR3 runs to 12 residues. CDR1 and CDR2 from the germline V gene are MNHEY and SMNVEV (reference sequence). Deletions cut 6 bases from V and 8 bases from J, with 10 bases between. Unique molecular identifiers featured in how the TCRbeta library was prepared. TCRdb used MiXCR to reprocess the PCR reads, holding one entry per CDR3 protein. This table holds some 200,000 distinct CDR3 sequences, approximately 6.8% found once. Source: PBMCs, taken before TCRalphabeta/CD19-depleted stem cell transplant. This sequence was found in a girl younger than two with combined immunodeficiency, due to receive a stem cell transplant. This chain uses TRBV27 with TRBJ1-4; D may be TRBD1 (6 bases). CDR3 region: CASRQGMEKLFF. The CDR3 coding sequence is TGTGCCAGCAGACAGGGAATGGAAAAACTGTTTTTT.